This T cell receptor beta chain was identified in a study of blood T cell repertoires in COVID-19. Study summary: The United States, Italy and Spain provided the acute and convalescent COVID-19 samples. From T cells, B-cell-depleted T cells, or PBMCs came the material, which was cDNA or gDNA.

Under the authors' procedure: Researchers report that nucleated cell counts were estimated from reference gene primer amplification. TCRdb keeps only in-frame clones here, not all; method: immunoSEQ multiplex PCR. The V and J calls and clone size were taken over from that table, and D and trimming were inferred from the DNA. The sample has 250,000 to 350,000 clones; approximately 83% are singletons. Germline V gene data show CDR1 as KGHSH and CDR2 as LQKENI. V shed 6 bases and J 1 base; nucleotides not matched to a gene: 10. The CDR3 runs to 18 residues. This clone turned up a few times. Seattle enrolled patients during active infection and tracked them longitudinally.

What was sequenced was peripheral blood. This TCR came from a person aged 70 to 85 with COVID-19, enrolled during active disease. This chain joins TRBV18 and TRBJ2-3, with 13 bases fitting TRBD2. The CDR3 sequence is CASSPLGGLAGRTDTQYF. The DNA for the CDR3 is TGTGCCAGCTCTCCCCTGGGGGGACTAGCGGGGCGCACAGATACGCAGTATTTT.